This T cell receptor beta chain came from a study of metastatic and nonmetastatic thyroid tumors. Background on the study: It was across blood and tumor or nodule tissue from malignant and benign thyroid patients that repertoires were compared. Study results and caveats: Reportedly, malignant thyroid tumors had significantly higher TCR beta diversity than benign nodules, in blood and tumor.

As to this clone: Its antigen is still unknown.

Germline CDR1 reads DFQATT; CDR2 reads SNEGSKA (reference sequence). V gave up 3 bases and J gave up 6 bases, with 8 bases separating them. The CDR3 totals 12 residues. TCRdb re-called the PCR reads via MiXCR. The sample holds roughly 70,000 clones, less than 20% seen once. No treatment of any kind had been given to any patient before thyroid surgery. The sequence came from a female donor with papillary thyroid cancer or a benign thyroid nodule (not recorded which). Some clones in this sample may be carry-over from other donors' samples. The chain couples TRBV20-1 to TRBJ1-4; possibly TRBD1 for D (6 bases). Source material: blood. As DNA, the CDR3 is TGCAGTGCTAGGGGGGCGGATGAAAAACTGTTTTTT. Amino acids: CSARGADEKLFF.